This TCR beta chain was captured by sequencing in a study of T cell changes during pregnancy in multiple sclerosis. The repertoire was sequenced with immunoSEQ multiplex PCR; TCRdb's copy has only in-frame clones and lacks some. This table holds about 68,000 clones, 91% found once. This clone appeared a single time. V lost 1 base, J lost 0 bases, and 5 bases stayed unmatched. CDR3 length equals 16 residues. Germline assignment: CDR1 SGHVS and CDR2 FNYEAQ. This TCR was recovered from a female donor with multiple sclerosis, enrolled in a pregnancy study. The chain has TRBV7-6 and TRBJ1-1, with 7 bases that match TRBD1. The sample in question was peripheral blood, obtained in the second trimester of pregnancy. CDR3 loop: CASSLEPQGVNTEAFF. The CDR3 DNA sequence: TGTGCCAGCAGCTTAGAGCCTCAGGGGGTGAACACTGAAGCTTTCTTT. Full variable domain (remainder filled in from reference TRBV7-6 and TRBJ1-1): GAGVSQSPRYKVTKRGQDVALRCDPISGHVSLYWYRQALGQGPEFLTYFNYEAQQDKSGLPNDRFSAERPEGSISTLTIQRTEQRDSAMYRCASSLEPQGVNTEAFFGQGTRLTVV.